This T cell receptor (beta chain) was obtained from a study of PD-1 blockade in classical Hodgkin lymphoma. CDR1 and CDR2 from the germline V gene are SGHTA and FQGNSA. The CDR3 totals 15 residues. V trimming: 2 bases; J trimming: 6 bases; junction bases outside the gene matches: 2. Stated time point: newly diagnosed, previously untreated cHL patient sample. Researchers used newly diagnosed, untreated classical Hodgkin lymphoma PBMCs for comparison. Of note for this clone: Antigen unknown.

Profiling relied on immunoSEQ multiplex PCR, and the TCRdb table lists in-frame clones only, not all of them. This table holds 20,000 to 25,000 clones, around 94% found once. General study results and limits: Newly diagnosed patients were said to have less baseline TCR diversity than healthy donors did. Whatever underlies the repertoire differences (possibly disease activity or prior therapy) remains undefined.

The chain uses TRBV7-2 and TRBJ2-1, with TRBD2 matching over 12 bases. The sample taken for sequencing was peripheral blood mononuclear cells (PBMCs). The sequence was obtained from a human donor with classical Hodgkin lymphoma. The CDR3 DNA reads as TGTGCCAGCAGCTTAAGGGGACTAGCGGGCAATGAGCAGTTCTTC. Protein product: CASSLRGLAGNEQFF.